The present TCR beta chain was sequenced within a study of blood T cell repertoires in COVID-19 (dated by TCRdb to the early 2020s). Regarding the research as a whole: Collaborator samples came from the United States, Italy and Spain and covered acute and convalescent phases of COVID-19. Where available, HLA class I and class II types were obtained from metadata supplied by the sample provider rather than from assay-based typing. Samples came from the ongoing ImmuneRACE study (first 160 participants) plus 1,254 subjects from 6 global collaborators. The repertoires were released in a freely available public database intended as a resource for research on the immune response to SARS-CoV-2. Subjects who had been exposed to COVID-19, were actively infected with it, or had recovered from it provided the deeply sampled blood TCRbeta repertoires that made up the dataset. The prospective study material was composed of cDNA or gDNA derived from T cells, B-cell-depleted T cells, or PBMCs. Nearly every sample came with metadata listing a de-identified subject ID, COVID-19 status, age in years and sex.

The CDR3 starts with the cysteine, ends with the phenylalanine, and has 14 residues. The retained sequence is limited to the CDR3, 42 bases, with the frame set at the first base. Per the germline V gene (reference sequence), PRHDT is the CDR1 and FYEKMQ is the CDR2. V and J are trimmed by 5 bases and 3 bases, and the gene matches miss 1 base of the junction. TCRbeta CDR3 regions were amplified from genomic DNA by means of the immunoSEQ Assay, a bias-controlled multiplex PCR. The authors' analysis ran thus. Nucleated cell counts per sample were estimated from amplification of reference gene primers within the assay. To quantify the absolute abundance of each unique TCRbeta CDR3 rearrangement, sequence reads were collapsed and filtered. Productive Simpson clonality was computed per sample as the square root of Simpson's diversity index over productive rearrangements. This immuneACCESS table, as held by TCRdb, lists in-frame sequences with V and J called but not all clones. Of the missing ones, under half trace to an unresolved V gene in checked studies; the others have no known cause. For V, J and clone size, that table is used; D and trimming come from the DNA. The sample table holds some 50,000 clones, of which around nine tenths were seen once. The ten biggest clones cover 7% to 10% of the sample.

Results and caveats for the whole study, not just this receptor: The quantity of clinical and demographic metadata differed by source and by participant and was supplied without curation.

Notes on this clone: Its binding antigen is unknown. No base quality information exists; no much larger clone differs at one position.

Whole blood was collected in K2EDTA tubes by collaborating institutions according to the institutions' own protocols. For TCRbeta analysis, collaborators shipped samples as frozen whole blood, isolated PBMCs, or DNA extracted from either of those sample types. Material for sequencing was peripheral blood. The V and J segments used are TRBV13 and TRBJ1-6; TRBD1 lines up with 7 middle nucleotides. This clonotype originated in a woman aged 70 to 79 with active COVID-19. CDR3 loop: CASSRTGYNSPLHF. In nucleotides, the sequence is TGTGCCAGCAGCCGGACAGGCTATAATTCACCCCTCCACTTT.